Below are 29 T cell receptor beta chains sequenced from a single sample in a study of blood T cell repertoires in COVID-19. Sequenced by immunoSEQ multiplex PCR; TCRdb stores in-frame clones only, minus some. The table lists a few hundred thousand clones, around nine tenths of them singletons. Sample: PBMCs or T cells enriched from blood (not recorded which). The receptors were sampled from a woman in her thirties or forties who had been exposed to COVID-19.

CDR3 sequence reads: CASSQEPSGGENGELFF. In DNA, the CDR3 is TGCGCCAGCAGCCAAGAGCCTAGCGGGGGGGAGAACGGGGAGCTGTTTTTT. The chain employs TRBV4-3 and TRBJ2-2, with TRBD2 matching over 12 bases. After removal of 0 bases from V and 7 bases from J, the junction contained 6 bases not matched to a gene. The CDR3 is 17 residues long. The germline CDR1 and CDR2 sequences are LGHNA and YSLEER.

V and J are TRBV23-1 and TRBJ1-6, with D unresolved. TRBV23-1 carries the ORF label, with uncertain function. This CDR3 region has 17 residues. Trimming cost V 0 bases and J 9 bases, with 18 bases left between them. The CDR3 is CASSQSRGSSLASPLHF. CDR3 coding DNA: TGCGCCAGCAGTCAATCAAGAGGGTCTAGTTTAGCTTCACCCCTCCACTTT.

This chain links TRBV11-2 with TRBJ1-1, with D possibly TRBD1 on 6 matching bases. The CDR3 is made up of 12 amino acids. Looked up from germline, CDR1 is SGHAT and CDR2 is FQNNGV. V was shortened by 5 bases and J by 7 bases, with 11 bases between the two germline ends. The CDR3 sequence: CASSRSRGEAFF. The CDR3 coding sequence is TGTGCCAGCAGCAGATCCAGGGGTGAAGCTTTCTTT.

The chain couples TRBV7-2 to TRBJ1-5; maybe TRBD1 (6 bases). The CDR3 length is 16 residues. Between the trimmed V and J ends, which lost 5 bases and 2 bases, there was a span of 16 bases. CDR1 is SGHTA and CDR2 is FQGNSA in the germline V gene. CDR3 protein: CASSRGGGGRNQPQHF. CDR3 bases: TGTGCCAGCAGCCGGGGAGGGGGGGGCCGCAATCAGCCCCAGCATTTT.

This chain uses TRBV25-1 with TRBJ1-4; 8 bases match TRBD1. Germline V gene lookup returns CDR1 MGHDK and CDR2 SYGVNS. The CDR3 is 17 amino acids. V shed 2 bases and J 10 bases; nucleotides not matched to a gene: 15. The CDR3 here is CASSELNIVDRDGKLFF. The CDR3, as DNA: TGTGCCAGCAGTGAACTTAATATCGTGGACAGGGATGGAAAACTGTTTTTT.

V and J are TRBV29-1 and TRBJ2-2, with D tentatively TRBD2 (6 bases). Germline CDR1 reads SQVTM; CDR2 reads ANQGSEA. CDR3 length: 15 residues. V shed 6 bases and J shed 5 bases, with 19 bases lying between them. The CDR3 region has the DNA TGCAGCGTCCTCACAGCAGCTCGGGGGACCGGGGAGCTGTTTTTT. Amino acid sequence: CSVLTAARGTGELFF.

The chain has TRBV24-1 and TRBJ2-1; D is unresolved. Trimming stripped 0 bases from V and 8 bases from J, with 7 bases between. The CDR3 loop spans 13 amino acids. Per germline, CDR1 KGHDR and CDR2 SFDVKD. The DNA for the CDR3 is TGTGCCACCAGTGATTTGCTTAGTTATGAGCAGTTCTTC. Translated: CATSDLLSYEQFF.

The chain links TRBV27 to TRBJ2-7; tentatively, D is TRBD1 (6 bases). Trimming stripped 6 bases from V and 2 bases from J, with 14 bases between. There are 14 residues in the CDR3. CDR1 and CDR2 from the germline V gene are MNHEY and SMNVEV (reference sequence). CDR3 region: CASRGTLLPYEQYF. Here the CDR3 DNA reads TGTGCCAGCAGGGGGACATTACTACCCTACGAGCAGTACTTC.

As for this clone: At one of its ends the junction is not consistent with the germline gene, which may arise from a read error. The J gene is TRBJ1-2, the V gene TRBV7-9, with D tentatively TRBD1 (5 bases). There are 12 residues in the CDR3. Germline V gene data show CDR1 as SEHNR and CDR2 as FQNEAQ (reference sequence). CDR3 nucleotides: TGTGCCAGCAGCTTTTCTCCTCAGGACACCATCTTC. Its translation is CASSFSPQDTIF. Filled out from reference TRBV7-9 and TRBJ1-2, the complete variable domain reads DTGVSQNPRHKITKRGQNVTFRCDPISEHNRLYWYRQTLGQGPEFLTYFQNEAQLEKSRLLSDRFSAERPKGSFSTLEIQRTEQGDSAMYLCASSFSPQDTIFGSGTRLTVV.

J is TRBJ2-2 and V is TRBV29-1; D call uncertain. In germline, CDR1 is SQVTM, CDR2 ANQGSEA. There are 13 residues in the CDR3. With 6 bases removed from V and 1 base from J, the gap between germline ends came to 9 bases. DNA of the CDR3: TGCAGCGTGATACCAGAGAACACCGGGGAGCTGTTTTTT. This gives the protein CSVIPENTGELFF.

The chain carries TRBV6-5 and TRBJ2-3, with 10 bases aligning to TRBD2. The CDR3 totals 15 residues. Losses at the gene ends were 6 bases for V and 7 bases for J; bases not matched to a gene: 10. Germline V gene sequence: CDR1 MNHEY, CDR2 SVGAGI. CDR3 sequence: CASSLSGRPLNTQYF. CDR3 DNA: TGTGCCAGCAGCCTTAGCGGGAGGCCCCTAAATACGCAGTATTTT.

A note on this clone: Relative to the germline gene, one junction end is altered; a read error may explain this. This chain links TRBV5-1 with TRBJ1-1; D gene unclear. Looked up from germline, CDR1 is SGHRS and CDR2 is YFSETQ. This CDR3 has 14 amino acids. CDR3 protein: CASNRDSTNTEAFF. CDR3 DNA sequence: TGTGCCAGCAACCGAGACTCCACAAACACTGAAGCTTTCTTT.

This sequence joins TRBV7-2 and TRBJ1-6; TRBD1 matches at 9 bases. V was pared by 5 bases and J by 9 bases, with 20 bases of the junction left unmatched. Germline assignment: CDR1 SGHTA and CDR2 FQGNSA. This CDR3 spans 19 amino acids. The CDR3 bases are TGTGCCAGCAGCCCAGGGACAGGGTCTGCAGGTAGTCACACTTCACCCCTCCACTTT. This sequence encodes CASSPGTGSAGSHTSPLHF.

The chain links TRBV21-1 to TRBJ1-1. TRBV21-1 is designated a pseudogene. The CDR3 spans 18 residues. This CDR3 reads CASNARPQPGGDNTEAFF. The CDR3 region has the DNA TGTGCCAGCAACGCAAGGCCCCAGCCAGGAGGTGATAACACTGAAGCTTTCTTT.

Worth noting for this clone: The same CDR3 is also encoded by other DNA sequences in this sample. This rearrangement joins TRBV5-4 to TRBJ2-5, with 12 bases that match TRBD2. The CDR3 is made up of 15 amino acids. Germline values: CDR1 SGHNT, CDR2 YYREEE (reference sequence). The J segment lost 4 bases and the V segment lost 3 bases, leaving 4 bases of the junction unmatched. The CDR3 DNA reads as TGTGCCAGCAGCTGGACTAGCGGGGTTGGAGAGACCCAGTACTTC. Protein sequence: CASSWTSGVGETQYF. Drawing the rest from reference TRBV5-4 and TRBJ2-5, the complete variable domain is ETGVTQSPTHLIKTRGQQVTLRCSSQSGHNTVSWYQQALGQGPQFIFQYYREEENGRGNFPPRFSGLQFPNYSSELNVNALELDDSALYLCASSWTSGVGETQYFGPGTRLLVL.

The CDR3 region is CASSGTSGYTDTQYF. The DNA for the CDR3 is TGTGCCAGCAGCGGGACTAGCGGGTACACAGATACGCAGTATTTT. The chain is built from TRBV2 and TRBJ2-3; 12 positions match TRBD2. V gave up 6 bases and J gave up 2 bases; unmatched junction bases: 3. The CDR3 is made up of 15 amino acids. Looked up from germline, CDR1 is SNHLY and CDR2 is FYNNEI.

V and J are TRBV4-3 and TRBJ1-2; D is uncertain. Trimming pared 0 bases from V and 8 bases from J, leaving 16 bases between. Germline V gene data show CDR1 as LGHNA and CDR2 as YSLEER. This CDR3 has 15 residues. The CDR3 is CASSQDGPGFGGYTF. Written as DNA, the CDR3 is TGCGCCAGCAGCCAAGATGGTCCGGGTTTTGGGGGCTACACCTTC.

This clone was seen a few times. The chain employs TRBV6-5 and TRBJ1-6, with D unresolved. CDR1 MNHEY and CDR2 SVGAGI come from the germline V gene. This CDR3 contains 12 residues. V lost 0 bases, J lost 13 bases, and 7 bases lay in between. The CDR3 DNA is TGTGCCAGCAGTTACTCCTCTATGCCCCTCCACTTT. Its translation: CASSYSSMPLHF.

The chain links TRBV9 to TRBJ1-6; maybe TRBD1 (5 bases). The CDR3 has 16 residues. CDR1 is SGDLS and CDR2 is YYNGEE in the germline V gene. The ends were cut back, 0 bases at V and 6 bases at J, with 13 bases in the middle. DNA of the CDR3: TGTGCCAGCAGCGTAGCCTCCCAGGGATTTAATTCACCCCTCCACTTT. It yields the protein CASSVASQGFNSPLHF.

The J gene is TRBJ1-2, the V gene TRBV5-6, with TRBD1 as a possible D gene (6 bases). V was clipped by 4 bases and J by 4 bases, with 17 bases between them. This CDR3 contains 15 residues. CDR1 is SGHDT, CDR2 YYEEEE, per germline. CDR3 protein: CASSQGHGVPYGYTF. The CDR3 coding sequence is TGTGCCAGCAGCCAGGGACACGGCGTCCCCTATGGCTACACCTTC.

This rearrangement joins TRBV2 to TRBJ2-7, with no clear D. The V gene's germline CDR1 is SNHLY and CDR2 FYNNEI. The CDR3 covers 12 residues. V was shortened by 0 bases and J by 5 bases, with 5 bases between the two germline ends. The CDR3 region is CASSEAVNEQYF. CDR3 DNA: TGTGCCAGCAGTGAAGCTGTAAACGAGCAGTACTTC. Using reference TRBV2 and TRBJ2-7 for the parts outside the CDR3, the full variable domain is EPEVTQTPSHQVTQMGQEVILRCVPISNHLYFYWYRQILGQKVEFLVSFYNNEISEKSEIFDDQFSVERPDGSNFTLKIRSTKLEDSAMYFCASSEAVNEQYFGPGTRLTVT.

The chain combines TRBV28 with TRBJ2-3; maybe TRBD2 (6 bases). The CDR3 is 12 residues long. Trimming stripped 6 bases from V and 15 bases from J, with 19 bases between. Germline-derived CDR1 and CDR2 are MDHEN and SYDVKM. The DNA for the CDR3 is TGTGCCAGCAGCCCCCCCGGGACTGGGCTCTATTTT. As protein: CASSPPGTGLYF. The full variable domain, in which reference TRBV28 and TRBJ2-3 provide the parts outside the CDR3, is DVKVTQSSRYLVKRTGEKVFLECVQDMDHENMFWYRQDPGLGLRLIYFSYDVKMKEKGDIPEGYSVSREKKERFSLILESASTNQTSMYLCASSPPGTGLYFGPGTRLTVL.

V is TRBV7-3 and J is TRBJ1-2; TRBD1 is a possible D gene (5 bases). This CDR3 comprises 14 residues. V lost 5 bases to trimming and J lost 8 bases, with 18 bases between them. The germline V gene encodes CDR1 SGHTA and CDR2 FQGTGA. CDR3 DNA sequence: TGTGCCAGCAGCCCCCGGACCAACCAGGGAGGCTACACCTTC. Protein: CASSPRTNQGGYTF.

The chain joins TRBV4-1 to TRBJ1-1; D unresolved. Per the germline V gene, CDR1 is MGHRA and CDR2 is YSYEKL. V dropped 2 bases and J dropped 7 bases, with 14 bases sitting between them. The CDR3 has 14 amino acids. CDR3 in amino acids: CASSQTGWRNEAFF. CDR3 sequence (DNA): TGCGCCAGCAGCCAAACGGGTTGGCGGAATGAAGCTTTCTTT.

The gene calls are TRBV11-2 and TRBJ2-3; TRBD2 matches 8 bases. Per germline, CDR1 SGHAT and CDR2 FQNNGV. The CDR3 has 14 amino acids. The V gene end was trimmed by 3 bases and the J gene end by 2 bases; junction bases not matched to a gene: 1. CDR3 nucleotide sequence: TGTGCCAGCAGCTTCGGACTAGCCACAGATACGCAGTATTTT. Translating gives CASSFGLATDTQYF.

This clone was recorded only once. The chain combines TRBV7-2 with TRBJ2-7, with 8 positions matching TRBD2. V lost 7 bases to trimming and J lost 5 bases; unmatched junction nucleotides: 16. Germline loops: CDR1 SGHTA, CDR2 FQGNSA. This CDR3 spans 16 amino acids. CDR3 region: CASTPTLLRGADEQYF. In DNA, the CDR3 is TGTGCCAGCACCCCTACTTTGCTGCGGGGGGCCGACGAGCAGTACTTC.

The chain recombines TRBV28 with TRBJ1-2; no clear D. Deletions cut 5 bases from V and 4 bases from J, with 11 bases between. The germline V gene encodes CDR1 MDHEN and CDR2 SYDVKM. The CDR3 runs 13 residues. The CDR3 coding sequence is TGTGCCAGCAGTCTCGGGATTTTCTATGGCTACACCTTC. Translated, it gives CASSLGIFYGYTF.

CDR3 in amino acids: CSVVFMGLSRVEAFF. CDR3 coding DNA: TGCAGCGTTGTATTTATGGGGCTCTCCCGGGTTGAAGCTTTCTTT. The genes are TRBV29-1 and TRBJ1-1; D is possibly TRBD1 (5 bases). This CDR3 region has 15 residues. CDR1 SQVTM and CDR2 ANQGSEA come from the germline V gene. Trimming left V 4 bases short and J 7 bases short, with 22 bases between. The whole variable domain, remainder taken from reference TRBV29-1 and TRBJ1-1, is SAVISQKPSRDICQRGTSLTIQCQVDSQVTMMFWYRQQPGQSLTLIATANQGSEATYESGFVIDKFPISRPNLTFSTLTVSNMSPEDSSIYLCSVVFMGLSRVEAFFGQGTRLTVV.

This chain connects TRBV9 to TRBJ1-1; TRBD1 matches 7 bases. V lost 3 bases and J lost 8; bases outside the gene matches: 10. The CDR3 runs to 14 residues. Germline CDR1 and CDR2: SGDLS and YYNGEE. CDR3 protein: CASSARDRELEAFF. CDR3 nucleotide sequence: TGTGCCAGCAGCGCAAGGGACAGAGAACTCGAAGCTTTCTTT.